This T cell receptor (beta chain) was documented in a study of blood T cells in healthy people across ages. The sample holds a few counts of this clonotype. A much larger clone is a single base away; this may be a read error. V lost 6 bases, J lost 1 base, and 14 bases lay in between. This CDR3 is 15 amino acids long. Per germline, CDR1 MNHNS and CDR2 SASEGT. The authors ran a second PCR of roughly 6 to 12 cycles using a sample-barcoded 5' primer and a J-beta primer mix. Each CDR3 protein gets one entry after TCRdb re-called the 5' RACE reads with MiXCR. This table holds around 650,000 distinct CDR3 sequences, roughly 32% found once.

This receptor was identified in an elderly woman in good health. The chain couples TRBV6-1 to TRBJ2-3, with D tentatively TRBD1 (5 bases). The sequencing sample was made of blood. CDR3 sequence: CASRGRARGTDTQYF. The DNA of the CDR3 is TGTGCCAGCAGGGGCAGGGCGCGTGGCACAGATACGCAGTATTTT.